The 15 T cell receptor beta chains below all came from one sample that was sequenced in a study of T cell repertoires in cytomegalovirus infection. MiXCR, applied by TCRdb to the reads, yields one record per CDR3 protein. Found here are 250,000 to 300,000 distinct CDR3 sequences, about 23% of them singletons; the top ten hold approximately 14%. Sequencing used PBMCs. Receptors were obtained from a human donor in good health (CMV status not recorded). Some clones in this sample may be carry-over from other donors' samples.

This clonotype has just a few counts. The chain couples TRBV19 to TRBJ2-1; 10 bases align to TRBD2. The CDR3 length is 16 residues. Trimming removed 4 bases from V and 1 base from J; junction bases left unmatched: 4. Germline V CDR1 and CDR2: LNHDA, SQIVND (reference sequence). The CDR3 nucleotides read TGTGCCAGTAGTAGTCCGGGACTAGCGTCCTACAATGAGCAGTTCTTC. Amino acids: CASSSPGLASYNEQFF.

This clonotype came up many times. The chain joins TRBV7-9 to TRBJ1-3; no firm D call. The germline gives CDR1 SEHNR, CDR2 FQNEAQ (reference sequence). V was cut by 6 bases and J by 2 bases, with 14 bases left in between. This CDR3 spans 15 amino acids. The CDR3 loop reads CASRPPGGPGNTIYF. The DNA of the CDR3 is TGTGCCAGCAGACCCCCCGGAGGACCTGGAAACACCATATATTTT.

The V call is TRBV7-3, the J call TRBJ2-1; D uncertain. This CDR3 contains 15 residues. Trimming took off 2 bases at V and 0 bases at J, with 8 bases between the two ends. Germline V gene data show CDR1 as SGHTA and CDR2 as FQGTGA. Here the CDR3 DNA reads TGTGCCAGCAGCTTATTAGAGGACTCCTACAATGAGCAGTTCTTC. It translates to CASSLLEDSYNEQFF.

This clonotype was seen a handful of times. V usage is TRBV11-2 and J usage is TRBJ1-4; D possibly corresponds to TRBD1 (6 bases). Germline CDR1 SGHAT, CDR2 FQNNGV. This CDR3 is 16 amino acids long. The V gene lost 6 bases and the J gene lost 0 bases, with 14 bases spanning the gap. Here the CDR3 DNA reads TGTGCCAGCAGGGCGGGGGCGCGGGCAACTAATGAAAAACTGTTTTTT. The encoded protein is CASRAGARATNEKLFF.

V usage is TRBV19 and J usage is TRBJ2-4; perhaps TRBD1 as D (6 bases). There are 16 residues in the CDR3. Trimming shortened V by 5 bases and J by 0 bases, and 14 bases separated the two germline ends. The germline CDR1 and CDR2 sequences are LNHDA and SQIVND (reference sequence). The CDR3: CASSLRDTLAKNIQYF. CDR3 DNA sequence: TGTGCCAGTAGTCTCCGGGACACCCTAGCCAAAAACATTCAGTACTTC.

Ten or more counts support this clonotype. The chain carries TRBV6-2 or TRBV6-3 and TRBJ2-1; unclear D gene. The CDR3 loop spans 13 amino acids. Germline CDR1 MNHEY, CDR2 SVGEGT. V shed 4 bases and J shed 7 bases, with 11 bases lying between them. CDR3 DNA: TGTGCCAGCAGTTTAATAGGGCGGAATGAGCAGTTCTTC. This codes for CASSLIGRNEQFF.

This chain connects TRBV7-2 to TRBJ1-2; 9 positions match TRBD1. This CDR3 region has 14 residues. The V gene's germline CDR1 is SGHTA and CDR2 FQGNSA. V shed 5 bases and J 7 bases; nucleotides not matched to a gene: 8. This chain's CDR3 is CASSTPGQGFGYTF. The CDR3 DNA follows: TGTGCCAGCAGCACACCGGGACAGGGATTTGGCTACACCTTC.

This clonotype was seen only a few times. The CDR3 DNA is TGTGCCACCAGCAGAGAGGCAAATGAAAAACTGTTTTTT. This gives the protein CATSREANEKLFF. The chain couples TRBV15 to TRBJ1-4; D is undetermined. Germline V CDR1 and CDR2: LNHNV, YYDKDF (reference sequence). The length of the CDR3 is 13 residues. Trimming pared 0 bases from V and 5 bases from J, leaving 4 bases between.

This sequence joins TRBV28 and TRBJ1-1; unclear D gene. V lost 5 bases to trimming and J lost 1 base, with 17 bases between them. Germline V gene sequence: CDR1 MDHEN, CDR2 SYDVKM. This CDR3 spans 16 amino acids. The CDR3 DNA is TGTGCCAGCAGTCGTCCCCAGATCGGGAAGAACACTGAAGCTTTCTTT. It codes for CASSRPQIGKNTEAFF.

This sequence joins TRBV12-3 or TRBV12-4 and TRBJ2-3, with a tentative D call TRBD1 (6 bases). This CDR3 is 13 amino acids long. V was trimmed by 6 bases and J by 5 bases, leaving 12 bases between them. CDR3 protein: CASSRDTEDTQYF. DNA of the CDR3: TGTGCCAGCAGCCGGGACACCGAAGATACGCAGTATTTT.

This clonotype was seen a few times. V gene TRBV7-9 combines with J gene TRBJ2-3; TRBD1 agrees at 9 bases. CDR3 size: 16 residues. The germline V gene has CDR1 SEHNR and CDR2 FQNEAQ (reference sequence). After removal of 1 base from V and 3 bases from J, the junction contained 5 bases not matched to a gene. CDR3 bases: TGTGCCAGCAGCTTAGGACAGGGGGAGTATACAGATACGCAGTATTTT. This codes for CASSLGQGEYTDTQYF.

This clonotype was detected ten times or more. The chain employs TRBV28 and TRBJ1-5; the D gene is possibly TRBD1 (6 bases). The V and J ends lost 4 bases and 2 bases respectively, with 9 bases between them. Germline lookup yields CDR1 MDHEN and CDR2 SYDVKM. CDR3 length: 14 residues. CDR3 DNA sequence: TGTGCCAGCAGTTGGCAGGGGCGCAATCAGCCCCAGCATTTT. It specifies CASSWQGRNQPQHF.

This clonotype has just a few counts. The chain is built from TRBV19 and TRBJ2-1; no clear D gene. The CDR3 consists of 13 residues. The ends were cut back, 3 bases at V and 7 bases at J, with 10 bases in the middle. Germline assignment: CDR1 LNHDA and CDR2 SQIVND (reference sequence). Here the CDR3 DNA reads TGTGCCAGTAGTATTGTCTTGAAGAATGAGCAGTTCTTC. It specifies CASSIVLKNEQFF.

This chain connects TRBV10-1 to TRBJ2-3; 8 bases are a match to TRBD2. The V gene's germline CDR1 is WNHNN and CDR2 SYGVQD (reference sequence). This CDR3 contains 16 residues. The trim removed 3 bases at V and 3 bases at J, leaving 8 bases unmatched. DNA for the CDR3: TGCGCCAGCAGTGACCGGGAGGGAGATACGACAGATACGCAGTATTTT. Translated: CASSDREGDTTDTQYF.

This clonotype showed up many times. The chain recombines TRBV6-2 or TRBV6-3 with TRBJ2-6; no firm D call. V dropped 0 bases and J dropped 5 bases, with 14 bases sitting between them. Germline CDR1 and CDR2: MNHEY and SVGEGT. The CDR3 has 17 amino acids. The CDR3 region is CASSYSSAATRANVLTF. The CDR3 DNA sequence: TGTGCCAGCAGTTACTCGAGTGCGGCAACCCGGGCCAACGTCCTGACTTTC.